This TCR beta chain was captured in a study of T cell repertoires in cytomegalovirus infection. Study information: Matching HLA type and CMV infection were both indicated by public TCR beta signatures. The study's findings and limits: The response measured ex vivo was dominated by TCR beta clonotypes (HLA-C-restricted and CMV-specific).

This clonotype has more than one count but fewer than ten. The antigen remains undetermined. TCRdb analysed the reads with MiXCR anew, one entry per CDR3 protein. Of about 400,000 distinct CDR3 sequences listed, 15% to 20% were seen once; the top ten hold roughly 8.7%. Trimming took 6 bases from V and 9 from J, leaving 9 bases between them. The length of the CDR3 is 11 residues. The receptor was derived from a human donor in good health (CMV status not recorded). Some clones in this sample may be carry-over from other donors' samples. Source material: PBMCs. J is TRBJ2-1 and V is TRBV12-3 or TRBV12-4; D remains unclear. The CDR3 DNA sequence: TGTGCCAGCAGACAAGTCGGTGAGCAGTTCTTC. Protein: CASRQVGEQFF.